This T cell receptor beta chain was sequenced in a study of response to subunit inactivated influenza vaccine. Findings and limits, study-wide: It was suggested by the authors that few new T cells are recruited by each seasonal influenza vaccination.

This clonotype was observed many times. As yet, its antigen is unknown. Trimming removed 4 bases from V and 8 bases from J; junction bases left unmatched: 14. The CDR3 totals 16 residues. Germline V gene sequence: CDR1 SGHRS, CDR2 YFSETQ. MiXCR, run by TCRdb on the RT-PCR reads, gives a single entry per CDR3 protein. Of around 200,000 distinct CDR3 sequences listed, about 9.3% are singletons. The sequenced sample was non-naive T cells sorted from PBMCs, obtained on the day of vaccination. This TCR came from a middle-aged man who received an inactivated influenza vaccine. V usage is TRBV5-1 and J usage is TRBJ2-1; 8 bases map to TRBD2. CDR3 in DNA: TGCGCCAGCAGCCCGGGGGTCGGGACTAGAGGCGATGAGCAGTTCTTC. Amino acid sequence: CASSPGVGTRGDEQFF.